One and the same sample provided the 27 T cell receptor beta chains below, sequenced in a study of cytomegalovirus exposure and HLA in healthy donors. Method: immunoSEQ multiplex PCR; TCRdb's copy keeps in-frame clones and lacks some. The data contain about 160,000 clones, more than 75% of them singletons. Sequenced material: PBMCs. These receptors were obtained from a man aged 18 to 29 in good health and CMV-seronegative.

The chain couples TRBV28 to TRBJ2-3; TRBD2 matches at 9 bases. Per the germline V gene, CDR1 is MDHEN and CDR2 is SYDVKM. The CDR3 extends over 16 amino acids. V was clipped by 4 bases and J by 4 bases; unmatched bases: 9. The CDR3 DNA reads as TGTGCCAGCAGTTCAAGGGCGGGAGGGCCTTCAGATACGCAGTATTTT. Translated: CASSSRAGGPSDTQYF.

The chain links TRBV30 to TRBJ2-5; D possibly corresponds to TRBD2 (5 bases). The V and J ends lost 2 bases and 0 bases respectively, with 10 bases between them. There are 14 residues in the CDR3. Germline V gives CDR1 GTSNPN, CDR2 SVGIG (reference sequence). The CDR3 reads CAWSIGGYQETQYF. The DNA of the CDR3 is TGTGCCTGGAGTATCGGAGGTTACCAAGAGACCCAGTACTTC.

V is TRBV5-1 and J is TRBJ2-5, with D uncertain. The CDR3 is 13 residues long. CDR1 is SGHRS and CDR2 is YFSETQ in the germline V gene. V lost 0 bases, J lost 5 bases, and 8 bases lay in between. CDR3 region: CASSLDYRETQYF. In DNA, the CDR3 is TGCGCCAGCAGCTTGGACTATCGGGAGACCCAGTACTTC. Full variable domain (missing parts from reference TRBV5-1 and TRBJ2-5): KAGVTQTPRYLIKTRGQQVTLSCSPISGHRSVSWYQQTPGQGLQFLFEYFSETQRNKGNFPGRFSGRQFSNSRSEMNVSTLELGDSALYLCASSLDYRETQYFGPGTRLLVL.

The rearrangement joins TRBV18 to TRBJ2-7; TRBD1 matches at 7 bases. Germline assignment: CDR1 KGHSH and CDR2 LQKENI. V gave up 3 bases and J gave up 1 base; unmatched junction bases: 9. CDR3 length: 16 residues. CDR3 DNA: TGTGCCAGCTCACCGCCAGCCGCCAGGGGGTCCTACGAGCAGTACTTC. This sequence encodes CASSPPAARGSYEQYF. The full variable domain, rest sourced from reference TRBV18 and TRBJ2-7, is NAGVMQNPRHLVRRRGQEARLRCSPMKGHSHVYWYRQLPEEGLKFMVYLQKENIIDESGMPKERFSAEFPKEGPSILRIQQVVRGDSAAYFCASSPPAARGSYEQYFGPGTRLTVT.

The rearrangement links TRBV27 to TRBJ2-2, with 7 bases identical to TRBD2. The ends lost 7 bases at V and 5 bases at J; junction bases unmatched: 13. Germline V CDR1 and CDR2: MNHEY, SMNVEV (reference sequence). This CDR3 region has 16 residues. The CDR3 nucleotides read TGTGCCAGCACACTACTAGCGCCACGCGAGACCGGGGAGCTGTTTTTT. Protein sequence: CASTLLAPRETGELFF.

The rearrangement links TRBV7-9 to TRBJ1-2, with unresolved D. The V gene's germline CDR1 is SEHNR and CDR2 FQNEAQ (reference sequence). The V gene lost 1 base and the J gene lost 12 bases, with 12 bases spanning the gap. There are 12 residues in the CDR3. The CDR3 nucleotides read TGTGCCAGCAGCTTAGATGTAGGAGGCGACACCTTC. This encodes CASSLDVGGDTF.

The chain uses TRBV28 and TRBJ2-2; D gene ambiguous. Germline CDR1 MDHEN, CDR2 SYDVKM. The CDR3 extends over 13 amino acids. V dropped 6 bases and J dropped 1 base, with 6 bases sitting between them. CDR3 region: CASRPRNTGELFF. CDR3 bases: TGTGCCAGCAGGCCCAGGAACACCGGGGAGCTGTTTTTT.

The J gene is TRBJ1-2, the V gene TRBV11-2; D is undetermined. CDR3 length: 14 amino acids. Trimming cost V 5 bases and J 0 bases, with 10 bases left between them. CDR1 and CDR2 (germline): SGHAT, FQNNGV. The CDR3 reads CASSPSGANYGYTF. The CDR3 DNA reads TGTGCCAGCAGCCCCTCCGGGGCTAACTATGGCTACACCTTC.

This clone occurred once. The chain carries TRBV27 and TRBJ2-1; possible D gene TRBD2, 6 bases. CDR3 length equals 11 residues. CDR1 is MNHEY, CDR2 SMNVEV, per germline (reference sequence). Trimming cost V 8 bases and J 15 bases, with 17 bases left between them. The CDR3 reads CASATRSFRFF. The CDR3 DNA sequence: TGTGCCAGCGCGACTAGGTCGTTTCGGTTCTTC.

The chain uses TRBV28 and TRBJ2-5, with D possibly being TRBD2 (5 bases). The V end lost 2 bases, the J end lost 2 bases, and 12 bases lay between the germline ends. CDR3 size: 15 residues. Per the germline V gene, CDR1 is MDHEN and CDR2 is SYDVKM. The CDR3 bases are TGTGCCAGCAGTTTAGGGGAGCGTTCACAAGAGACCCAGTACTTC. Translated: CASSLGERSQETQYF.

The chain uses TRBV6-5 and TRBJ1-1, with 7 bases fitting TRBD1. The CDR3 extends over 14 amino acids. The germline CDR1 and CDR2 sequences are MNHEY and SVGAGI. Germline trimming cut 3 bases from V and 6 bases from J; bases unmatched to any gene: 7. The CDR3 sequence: CASSYLEGAAEAFF. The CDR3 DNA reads TGTGCCAGCAGTTATCTTGAGGGGGCGGCTGAAGCTTTCTTT.

CDR3 protein: CASSEQLAGGPPHNEQFF. As DNA, the CDR3 is TGTGCCAGCAGTGAACAACTAGCGGGGGGGCCCCCCCACAATGAGCAGTTCTTC. The chain uses TRBV6-1 and TRBJ2-1, with TRBD2 matching 13 bases. The ends lost 2 bases at V and 5 bases at J; junction bases unmatched: 9. Looked up from germline, CDR1 is MNHNS and CDR2 is SASEGT. The CDR3 runs to 18 residues.

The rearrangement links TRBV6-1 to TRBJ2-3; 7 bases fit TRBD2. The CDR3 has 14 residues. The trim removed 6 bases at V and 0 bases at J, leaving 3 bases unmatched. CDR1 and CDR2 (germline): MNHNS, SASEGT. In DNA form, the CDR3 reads TGTGCCAGCAGCGAACTAGCGAGCACAGATACGCAGTATTTT. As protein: CASSELASTDTQYF.

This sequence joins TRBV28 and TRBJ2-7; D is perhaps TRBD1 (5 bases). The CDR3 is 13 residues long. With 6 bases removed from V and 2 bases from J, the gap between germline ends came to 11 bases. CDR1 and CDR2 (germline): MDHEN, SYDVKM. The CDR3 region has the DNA TGTGCCAGCAGACCGACAGAGACCTACGAGCAGTACTTC. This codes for CASRPTETYEQYF.

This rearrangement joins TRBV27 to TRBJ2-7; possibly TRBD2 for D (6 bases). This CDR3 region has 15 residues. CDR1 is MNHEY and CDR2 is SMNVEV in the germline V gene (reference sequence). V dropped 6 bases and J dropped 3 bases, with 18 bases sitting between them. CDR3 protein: CASSAGSEIVYEQYF. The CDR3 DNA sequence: TGTGCCAGCAGCGCCGGGAGCGAGATTGTCTACGAGCAGTACTTC.

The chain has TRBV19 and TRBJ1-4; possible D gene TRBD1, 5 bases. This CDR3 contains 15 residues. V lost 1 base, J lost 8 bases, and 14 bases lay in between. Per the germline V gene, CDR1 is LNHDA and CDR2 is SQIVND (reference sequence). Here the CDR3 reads CASSIVGAATEKLFF. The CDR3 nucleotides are TGTGCCAGTAGTATAGTAGGGGCAGCTACAGAAAAACTGTTTTTT.

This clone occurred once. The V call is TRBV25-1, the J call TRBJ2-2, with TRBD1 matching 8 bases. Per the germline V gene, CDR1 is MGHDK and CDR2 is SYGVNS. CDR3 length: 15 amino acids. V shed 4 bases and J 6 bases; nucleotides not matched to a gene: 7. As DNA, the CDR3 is TGTGCCAGCAGTGCCTTGGGGACAGGCCCCGGGGAGCTGTTTTTT. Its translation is CASSALGTGPGELFF.

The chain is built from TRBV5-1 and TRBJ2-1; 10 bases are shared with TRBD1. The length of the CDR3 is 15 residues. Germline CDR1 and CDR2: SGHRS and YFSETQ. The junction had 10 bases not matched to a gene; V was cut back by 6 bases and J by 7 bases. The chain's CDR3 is CASNRGTGVGNEQFF. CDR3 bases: TGCGCCAGCAACCGAGGGACAGGGGTAGGGAATGAGCAGTTCTTC.

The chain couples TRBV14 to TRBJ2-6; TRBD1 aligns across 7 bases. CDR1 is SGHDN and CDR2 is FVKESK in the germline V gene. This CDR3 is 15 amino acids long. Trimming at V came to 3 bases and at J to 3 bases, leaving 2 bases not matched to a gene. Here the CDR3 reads CASSHTGVGANVLTF. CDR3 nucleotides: TGTGCCAGCAGCCACACAGGGGTTGGGGCCAACGTCCTGACTTTC.

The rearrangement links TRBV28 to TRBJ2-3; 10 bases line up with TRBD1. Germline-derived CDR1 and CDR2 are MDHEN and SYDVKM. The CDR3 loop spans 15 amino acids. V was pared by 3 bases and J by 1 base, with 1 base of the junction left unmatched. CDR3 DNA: TGTGCCAGCAGTTTGGGGACAGGGGGCACAGATACGCAGTATTTT. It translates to CASSLGTGGTDTQYF. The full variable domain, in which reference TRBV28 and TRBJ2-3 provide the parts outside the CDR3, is DVKVTQSSRYLVKRTGEKVFLECVQDMDHENMFWYRQDPGLGLRLIYFSYDVKMKEKGDIPEGYSVSREKKERFSLILESASTNQTSMYLCASSLGTGGTDTQYFGPGTRLTVL.

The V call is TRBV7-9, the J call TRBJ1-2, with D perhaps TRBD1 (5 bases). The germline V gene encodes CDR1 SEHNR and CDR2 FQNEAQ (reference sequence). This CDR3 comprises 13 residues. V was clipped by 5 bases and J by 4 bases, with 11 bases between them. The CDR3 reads CASSLRDFYGYTF. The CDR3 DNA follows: TGTGCCAGCAGCCTCCGGGACTTCTATGGCTACACCTTC.

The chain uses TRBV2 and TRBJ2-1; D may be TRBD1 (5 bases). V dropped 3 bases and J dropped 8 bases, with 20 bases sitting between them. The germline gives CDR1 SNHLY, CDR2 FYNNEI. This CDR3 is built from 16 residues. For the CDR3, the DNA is TGTGCCAGCAGTGACGTGACAGTCCCGTCTTCTGATGAGCAGTTCTTC. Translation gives CASSDVTVPSSDEQFF.

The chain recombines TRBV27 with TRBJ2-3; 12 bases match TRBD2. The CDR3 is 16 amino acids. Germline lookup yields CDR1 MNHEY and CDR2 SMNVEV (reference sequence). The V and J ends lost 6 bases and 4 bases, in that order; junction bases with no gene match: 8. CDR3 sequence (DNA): TGTGCCAGCAGCTTTCGGACTAGCGGGACCTCAGATACGCAGTATTTT. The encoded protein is CASSFRTSGTSDTQYF.

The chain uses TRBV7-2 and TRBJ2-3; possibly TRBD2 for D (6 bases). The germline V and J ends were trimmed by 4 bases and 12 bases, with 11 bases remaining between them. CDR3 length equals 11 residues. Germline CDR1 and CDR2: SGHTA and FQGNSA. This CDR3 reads CASSSLAFQYF. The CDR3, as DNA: TGTGCCAGCAGCTCACTAGCATTTCAGTATTTT.

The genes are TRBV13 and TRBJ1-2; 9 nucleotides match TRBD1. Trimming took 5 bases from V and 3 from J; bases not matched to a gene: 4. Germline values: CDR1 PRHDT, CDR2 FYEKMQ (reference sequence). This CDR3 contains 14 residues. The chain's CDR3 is CASSAQGADYGYTF. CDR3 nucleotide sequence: TGTGCCAGCAGCGCACAGGGGGCAGACTATGGCTACACCTTC.

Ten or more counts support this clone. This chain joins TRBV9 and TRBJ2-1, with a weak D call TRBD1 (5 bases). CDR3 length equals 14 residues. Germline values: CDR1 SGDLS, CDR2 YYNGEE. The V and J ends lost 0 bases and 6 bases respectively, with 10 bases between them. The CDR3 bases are TGTGCCAGCAGCGTAGGTAGCAGGGTCAATGAGCAGTTCTTC. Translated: CASSVGSRVNEQFF.

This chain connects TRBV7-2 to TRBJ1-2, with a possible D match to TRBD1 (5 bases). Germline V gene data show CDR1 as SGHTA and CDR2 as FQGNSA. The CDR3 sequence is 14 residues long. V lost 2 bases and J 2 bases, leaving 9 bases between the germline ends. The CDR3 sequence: CASSLTGQNYGYTF. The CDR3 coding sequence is TGTGCCAGCAGCTTAACAGGTCAGAACTATGGCTACACCTTC.